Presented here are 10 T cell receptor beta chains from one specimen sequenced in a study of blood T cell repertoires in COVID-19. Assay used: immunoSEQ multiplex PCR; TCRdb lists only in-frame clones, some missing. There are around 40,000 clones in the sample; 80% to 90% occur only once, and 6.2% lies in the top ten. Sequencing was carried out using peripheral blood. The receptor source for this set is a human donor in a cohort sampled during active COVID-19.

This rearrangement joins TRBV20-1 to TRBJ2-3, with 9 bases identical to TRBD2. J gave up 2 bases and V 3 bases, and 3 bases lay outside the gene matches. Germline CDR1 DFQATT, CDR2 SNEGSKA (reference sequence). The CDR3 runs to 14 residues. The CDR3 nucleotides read TGCAGTGCTAGTAGCGGGGGATACACAGATACGCAGTATTTT. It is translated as CSASSGGYTDTQYF.

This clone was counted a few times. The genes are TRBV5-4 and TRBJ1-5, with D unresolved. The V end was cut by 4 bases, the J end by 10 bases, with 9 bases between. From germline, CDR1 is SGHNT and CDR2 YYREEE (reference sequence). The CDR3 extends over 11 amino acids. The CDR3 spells CASSPSPPQHF. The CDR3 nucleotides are TGTGCCAGCAGCCCCTCCCCCCCCCAGCATTTT.

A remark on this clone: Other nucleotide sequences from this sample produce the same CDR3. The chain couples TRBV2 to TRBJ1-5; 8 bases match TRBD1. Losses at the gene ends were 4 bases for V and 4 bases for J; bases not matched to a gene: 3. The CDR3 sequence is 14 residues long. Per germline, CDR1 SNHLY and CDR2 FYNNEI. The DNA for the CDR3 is TGTGCCAGCAGTGGGACAGGGAAGAATCAGCCCCAGCATTTT. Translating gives CASSGTGKNQPQHF.

The CDR3 DNA reads as TGTGCCAGCAGGCTATCCACCATATATTTT. Encoded protein: CASRLSTIYF. This chain uses TRBV2 with TRBJ1-3; D uncertain. In germline, CDR1 is SNHLY, CDR2 FYNNEI. The CDR3 runs to 10 residues. V lost 6 bases, J lost 9 bases, and 6 bases lay in between.

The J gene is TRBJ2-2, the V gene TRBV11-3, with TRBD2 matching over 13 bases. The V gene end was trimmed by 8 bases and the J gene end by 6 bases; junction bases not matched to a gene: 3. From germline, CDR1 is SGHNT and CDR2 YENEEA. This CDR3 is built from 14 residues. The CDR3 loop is CASELAGGAGELFF. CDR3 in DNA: TGTGCCAGCGAACTAGCGGGAGGGGCCGGGGAGCTGTTTTTT.

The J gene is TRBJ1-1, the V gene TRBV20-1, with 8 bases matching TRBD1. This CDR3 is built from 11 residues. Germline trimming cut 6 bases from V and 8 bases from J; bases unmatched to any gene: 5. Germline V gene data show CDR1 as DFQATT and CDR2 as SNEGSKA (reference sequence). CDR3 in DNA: TGCAGTGCAACAGACAGGGGCGAAGCTTTCTTT. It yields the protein CSATDRGEAFF.

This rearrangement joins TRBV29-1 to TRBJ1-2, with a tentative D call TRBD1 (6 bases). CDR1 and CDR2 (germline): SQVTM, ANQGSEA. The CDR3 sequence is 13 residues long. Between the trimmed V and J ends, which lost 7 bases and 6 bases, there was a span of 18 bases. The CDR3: CSAGQKTRDGYTF. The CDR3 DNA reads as TGCAGCGCCGGACAGAAAACGCGTGATGGCTACACCTTC.

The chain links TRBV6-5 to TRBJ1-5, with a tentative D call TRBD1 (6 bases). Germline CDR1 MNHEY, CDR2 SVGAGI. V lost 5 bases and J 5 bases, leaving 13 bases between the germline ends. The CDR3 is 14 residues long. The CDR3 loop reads CASSSDRFDQPQHF. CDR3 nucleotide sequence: TGTGCCAGCAGTAGTGACAGGTTCGATCAGCCCCAGCATTTT.

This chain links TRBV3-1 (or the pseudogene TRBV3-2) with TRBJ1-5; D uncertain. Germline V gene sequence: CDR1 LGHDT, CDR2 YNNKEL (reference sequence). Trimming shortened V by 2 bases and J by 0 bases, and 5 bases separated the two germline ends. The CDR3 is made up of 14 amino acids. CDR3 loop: CASSQSGSNQPQHF. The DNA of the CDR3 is TGTGCCAGCAGCCAATCAGGTAGCAATCAGCCCCAGCATTTT.

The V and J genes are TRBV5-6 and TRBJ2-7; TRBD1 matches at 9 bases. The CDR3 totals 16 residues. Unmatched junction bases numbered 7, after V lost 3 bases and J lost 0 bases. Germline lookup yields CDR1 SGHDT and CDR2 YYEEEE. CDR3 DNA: TGTGCCAGCAGCTCCAAAGGGGACAGGGACTCCTACGAGCAGTACTTC. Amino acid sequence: CASSSKGDRDSYEQYF.